This T cell receptor (beta chain) was obtained from a study of blood T cell repertoires in COVID-19. Study details: Researchers got acute and convalescent COVID-19 samples from the United States, Italy and Spain. The cDNA or gDNA used as material had been derived from T cells, B-cell-depleted T cells, or PBMCs.

This CDR3 comprises 11 residues. The V gene's germline CDR1 is MDHEN and CDR2 SYDVKM. Trimming shortened V by 10 bases and J by 4 bases, and 10 bases separated the two germline ends. As processed by the authors: By means of reference gene primer amplification, nucleated cell counts were estimated. Here immunoSEQ multiplex PCR was the method, and the copy in TCRdb shows in-frame clones only, minus some. The DNA was the basis for D and trimming; V, J and clone size are from that table. There are roughly 180,000 clones in the sample; around 74% occur only once, and about 7.8% lies in the top ten. Seattle patients were enrolled while actively infected and followed longitudinally.

Source material: peripheral blood. This clonotype was sampled from a woman aged 60-75 years with COVID-19, enrolled during active disease. V gene TRBV28 combines with J gene TRBJ1-2; D not certain. The CDR3 DNA reads as TGTGCCATCGACACAACCTATGGCTACACCTTC. Its protein product is CAIDTTYGYTF.